This T cell receptor beta chain stems from a study of blood T cell repertoires in COVID-19 (TCRdb year 2020). A note on the overall study: The collaborator samples originated in the United States, Italy and Spain and spanned the acute and convalescent phases of COVID-19. The samples were drawn from the first 160 participants of the ongoing ImmuneRACE study and from 1,254 subjects provided by 6 global collaborators. The material from the prospective study consisted of cDNA or gDNA derived from T cells, B-cell-depleted T cells, or PBMCs. Subjects who had been exposed to COVID-19, were actively infected with it, or had recovered from it provided the deeply sampled blood TCRbeta repertoires that made up the dataset. Where HLA class I and class II types were available, the types were taken from metadata supplied by the sample provider, not from assay-based typing. Nearly every sample came with metadata listing a de-identified subject ID, COVID-19 status, age in years and sex. The repertoires were released in a freely available public database meant as a resource for research on the immune response to SARS-CoV-2. Beyond this particular receptor, the publication reports: How much clinical and demographic metadata was included differed by source and by participant, and the metadata was provided uncurated.

TCRbeta CDR3 regions were amplified from genomic DNA by means of the immunoSEQ Assay, a bias-controlled multiplex PCR. The source study handled its data this way. Nucleated cell counts per sample were estimated from amplification of reference gene primers within the assay. To quantify the absolute abundance of each unique TCRbeta CDR3 rearrangement, sequence reads were collapsed and filtered. For each sample, productive Simpson clonality was calculated as the square root of Simpson's diversity index across productive rearrangements. This is the immuneACCESS table as TCRdb keeps it, with only in-frame sequences that have V and J called. A part of the clones is gone; compared with another copy, unresolved V genes explain less than half, and the rest is unexplained. Clone size and V and J calls were adopted from that table, with D and trimming inferred from the DNA. The sample includes about 16,000 clones, with 89% observed a single time. The ten largest make up under 13% of the sample.

From cysteine to phenylalanine, the CDR3 is 15 amino acids long. The DNA shown is the 45-base CDR3, in frame from base 1. Trimming at the junction amounts to 3 bases on V and 2 bases on J, and the germline ends lie 10 bases apart. CDR1 and CDR2, looked up from the germline V gene, are SNHLY and FYNNEI. As regards this clone: The antigen it binds to is not known. Base-call qualities are not available, and no considerably larger clone is one nucleotide away.

Collaborating institutions collected whole blood in K2EDTA tubes following their own protocols. For TCRbeta analysis, collaborator samples were shipped as frozen whole blood, as isolated PBMCs, or as DNA extracted from either sample type. The chain is made from TRBV2 and TRBJ2-2; TRBD1 could be the D gene, as 6 bases match. The material sequenced was peripheral blood. The TCR originated in an older man with acute or convalescent COVID-19. The sequenced DNA is TGTGCCAGCAGTGAGCAGGGGCCAAACACCGGGGAGCTGTTTTTT. It translates as CASSEQGPNTGELFF.